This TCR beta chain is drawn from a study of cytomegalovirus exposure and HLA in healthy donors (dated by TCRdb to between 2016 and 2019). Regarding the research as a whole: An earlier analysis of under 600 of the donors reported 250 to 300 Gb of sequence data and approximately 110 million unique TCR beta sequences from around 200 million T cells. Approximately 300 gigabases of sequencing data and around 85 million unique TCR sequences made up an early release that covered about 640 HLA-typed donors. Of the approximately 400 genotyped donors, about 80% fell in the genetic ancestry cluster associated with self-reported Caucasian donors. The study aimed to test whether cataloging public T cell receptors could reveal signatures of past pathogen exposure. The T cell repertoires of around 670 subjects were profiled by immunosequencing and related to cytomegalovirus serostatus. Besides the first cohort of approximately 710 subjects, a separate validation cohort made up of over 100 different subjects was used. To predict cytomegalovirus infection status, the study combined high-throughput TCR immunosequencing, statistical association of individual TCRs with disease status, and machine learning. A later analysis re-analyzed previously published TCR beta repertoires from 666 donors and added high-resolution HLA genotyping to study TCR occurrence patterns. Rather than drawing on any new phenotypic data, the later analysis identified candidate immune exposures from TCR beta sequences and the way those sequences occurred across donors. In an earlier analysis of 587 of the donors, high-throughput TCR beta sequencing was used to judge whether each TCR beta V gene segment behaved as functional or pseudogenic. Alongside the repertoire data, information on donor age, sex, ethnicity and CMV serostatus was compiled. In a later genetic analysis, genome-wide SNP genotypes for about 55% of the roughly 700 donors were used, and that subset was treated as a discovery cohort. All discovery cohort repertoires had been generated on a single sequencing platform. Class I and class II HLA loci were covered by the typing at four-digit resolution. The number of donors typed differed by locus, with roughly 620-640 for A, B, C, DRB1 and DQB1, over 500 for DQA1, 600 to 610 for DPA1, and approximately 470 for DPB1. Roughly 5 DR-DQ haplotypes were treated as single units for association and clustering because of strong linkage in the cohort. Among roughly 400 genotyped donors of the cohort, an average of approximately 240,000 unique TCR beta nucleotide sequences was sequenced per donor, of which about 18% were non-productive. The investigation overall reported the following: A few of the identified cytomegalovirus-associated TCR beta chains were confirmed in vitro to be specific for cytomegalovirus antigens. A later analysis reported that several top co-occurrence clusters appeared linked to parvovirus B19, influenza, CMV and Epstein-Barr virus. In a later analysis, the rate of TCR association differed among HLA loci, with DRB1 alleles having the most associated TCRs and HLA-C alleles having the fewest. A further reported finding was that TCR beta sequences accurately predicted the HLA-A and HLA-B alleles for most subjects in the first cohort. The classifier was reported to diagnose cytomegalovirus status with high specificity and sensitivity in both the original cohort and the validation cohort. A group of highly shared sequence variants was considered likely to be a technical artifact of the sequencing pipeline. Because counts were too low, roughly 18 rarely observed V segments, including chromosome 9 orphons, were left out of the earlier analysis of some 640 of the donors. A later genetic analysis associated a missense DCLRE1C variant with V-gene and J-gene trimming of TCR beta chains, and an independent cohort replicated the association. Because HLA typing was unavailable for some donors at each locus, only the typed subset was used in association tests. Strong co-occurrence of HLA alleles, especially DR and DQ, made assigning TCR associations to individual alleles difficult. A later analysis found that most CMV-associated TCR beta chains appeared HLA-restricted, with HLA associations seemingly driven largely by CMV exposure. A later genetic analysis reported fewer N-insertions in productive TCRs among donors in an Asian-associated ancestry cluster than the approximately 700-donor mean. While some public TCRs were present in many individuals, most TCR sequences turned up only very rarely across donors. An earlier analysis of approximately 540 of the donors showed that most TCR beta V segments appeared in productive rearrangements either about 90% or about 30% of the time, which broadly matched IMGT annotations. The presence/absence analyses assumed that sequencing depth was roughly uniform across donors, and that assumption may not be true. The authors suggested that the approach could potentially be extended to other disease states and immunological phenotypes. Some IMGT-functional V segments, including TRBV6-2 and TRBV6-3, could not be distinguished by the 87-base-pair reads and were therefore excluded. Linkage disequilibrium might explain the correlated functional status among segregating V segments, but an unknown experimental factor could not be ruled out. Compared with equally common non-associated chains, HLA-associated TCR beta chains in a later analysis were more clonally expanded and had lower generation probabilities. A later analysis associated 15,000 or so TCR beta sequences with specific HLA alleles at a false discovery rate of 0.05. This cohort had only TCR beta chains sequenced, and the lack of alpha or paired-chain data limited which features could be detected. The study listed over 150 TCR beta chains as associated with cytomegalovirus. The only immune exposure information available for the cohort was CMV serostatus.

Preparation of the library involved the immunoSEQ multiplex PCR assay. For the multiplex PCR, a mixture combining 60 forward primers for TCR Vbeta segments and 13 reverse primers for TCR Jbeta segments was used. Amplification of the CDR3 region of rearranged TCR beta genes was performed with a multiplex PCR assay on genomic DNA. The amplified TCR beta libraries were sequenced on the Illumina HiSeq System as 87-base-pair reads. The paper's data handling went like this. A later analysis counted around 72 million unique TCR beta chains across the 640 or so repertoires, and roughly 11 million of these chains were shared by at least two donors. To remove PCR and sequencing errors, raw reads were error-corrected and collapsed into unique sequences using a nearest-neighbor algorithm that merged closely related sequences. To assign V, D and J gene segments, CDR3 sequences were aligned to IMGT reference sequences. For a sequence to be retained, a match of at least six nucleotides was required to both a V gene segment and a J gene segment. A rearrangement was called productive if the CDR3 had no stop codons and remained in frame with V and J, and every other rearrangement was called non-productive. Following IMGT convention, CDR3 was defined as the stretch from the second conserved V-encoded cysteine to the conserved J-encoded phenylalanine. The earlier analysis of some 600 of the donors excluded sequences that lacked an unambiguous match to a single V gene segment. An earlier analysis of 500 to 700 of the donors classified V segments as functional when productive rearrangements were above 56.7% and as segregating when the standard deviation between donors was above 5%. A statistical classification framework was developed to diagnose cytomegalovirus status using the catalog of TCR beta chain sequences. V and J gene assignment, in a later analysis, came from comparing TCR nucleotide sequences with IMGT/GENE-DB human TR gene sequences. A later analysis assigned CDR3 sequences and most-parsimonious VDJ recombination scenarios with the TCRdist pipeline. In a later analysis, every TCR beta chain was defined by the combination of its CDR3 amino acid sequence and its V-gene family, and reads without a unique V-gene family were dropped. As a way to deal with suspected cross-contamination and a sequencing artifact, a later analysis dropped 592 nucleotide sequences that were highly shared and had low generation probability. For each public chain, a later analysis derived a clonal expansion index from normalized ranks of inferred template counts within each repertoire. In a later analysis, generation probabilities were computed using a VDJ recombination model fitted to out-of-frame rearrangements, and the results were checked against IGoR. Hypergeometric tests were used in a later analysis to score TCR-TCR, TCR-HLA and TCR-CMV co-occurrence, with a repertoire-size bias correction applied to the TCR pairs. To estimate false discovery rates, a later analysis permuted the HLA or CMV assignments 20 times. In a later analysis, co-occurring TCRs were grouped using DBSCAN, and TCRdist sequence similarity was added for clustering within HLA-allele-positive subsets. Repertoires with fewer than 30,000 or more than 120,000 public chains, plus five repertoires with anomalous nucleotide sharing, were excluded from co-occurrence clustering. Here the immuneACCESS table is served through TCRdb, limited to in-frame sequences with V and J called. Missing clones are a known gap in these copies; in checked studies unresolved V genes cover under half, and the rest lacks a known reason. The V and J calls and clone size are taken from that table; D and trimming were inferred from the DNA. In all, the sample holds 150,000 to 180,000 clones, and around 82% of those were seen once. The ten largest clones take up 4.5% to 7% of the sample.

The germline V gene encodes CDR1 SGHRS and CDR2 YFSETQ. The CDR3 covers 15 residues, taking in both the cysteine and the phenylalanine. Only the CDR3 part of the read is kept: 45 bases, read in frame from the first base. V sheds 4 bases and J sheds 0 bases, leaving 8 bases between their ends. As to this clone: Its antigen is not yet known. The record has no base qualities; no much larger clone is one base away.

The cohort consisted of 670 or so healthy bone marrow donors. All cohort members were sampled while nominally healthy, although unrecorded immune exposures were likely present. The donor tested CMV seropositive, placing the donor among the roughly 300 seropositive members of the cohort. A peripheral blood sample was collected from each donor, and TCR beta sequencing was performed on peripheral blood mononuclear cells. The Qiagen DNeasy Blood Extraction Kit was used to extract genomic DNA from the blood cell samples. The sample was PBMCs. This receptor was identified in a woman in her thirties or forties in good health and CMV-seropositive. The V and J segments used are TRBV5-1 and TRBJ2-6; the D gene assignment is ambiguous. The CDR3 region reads CASSLTASGANVLTF. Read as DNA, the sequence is TGCGCCAGCAGCCTCACTGCCTCTGGGGCCAACGTCCTGACTTTC.